This TCR beta chain was observed in a study of Graves' ophthalmopathy and Graves' hyperthyroidism. Study details: A follow-up of 18 months without ophthalmopathy meant that hyperthyroidism was stable.

This clonotype has a count of ten or more. Trimming took off 1 base at V and 4 bases at J, with 8 bases between the two ends. There are 13 residues in the CDR3. CDR1 and CDR2 from the germline V gene are SNHLY and FYNNEI. Hyperthyroidism in these 18- to 65-year-old patients was newly diagnosed, lasting under 2 months. Amplification of TCR beta CDR3 regions used RNA transcripts. Following a first-round RT-PCR that used HTBI primers, a second-round multiplex PCR was carried out. Each CDR3 protein is one row after TCRdb ran MiXCR on the multiplex PCR reads. The sample gives 1 million to 1.3 million distinct CDR3 sequences, less than 45% of which show up once; approximately 10% is in the top ten.

V is TRBV2 and J is TRBJ2-7; D call uncertain. The clonotype originates from an adult man with Graves' hyperthyroidism. Sequenced sample: peripheral blood or thyroid tissue (not recorded which). CDR3 nucleotides: TGTGCCAGCAGTGAAGTGAGGCAATACGAGCAGTACTTC. Translation: CASSEVRQYEQYF.